A single sample is the source of the 6 T cell receptor beta chains below, sequenced in a study of T-cell memory formation after mild COVID-19. From the 5' RACE reads, TCRdb called clonotypes with MiXCR, one entry per CDR3 protein. The sample shows 200,000 to 300,000 distinct CDR3 sequences, around a tenth of them seen only once. The sample was PBMCs or a T cell subset sorted from them (not recorded which). The source is a man younger than 30 who had mild COVID-19 (a few samples of this study predate the infection). Cell type and time point are not known.

This clonotype was seen repeatedly, ten times or more. This sequence joins TRBV6-2 or TRBV6-3 and TRBJ2-7; no definite D call. The germline V gene has CDR1 MNHEY and CDR2 SVGEGT. V was pared by 5 bases and J by 4 bases, with 6 bases between. The length of the CDR3 is 11 residues. The CDR3 DNA follows: TGTGCCAGCAGTCCCGCGTACGAGCAGTACTTC. Translation gives CASSPAYEQYF.

The chain combines TRBV7-6 with TRBJ2-7; D possibly uses TRBD1 or TRBD2 (7 bases each). This CDR3 is built from 16 residues. The germline V gene encodes CDR1 SGHVS and CDR2 FNYEAQ. V shed 8 bases and J shed 2 bases, with 22 bases lying between them. The CDR3 is CASSQGGGSSTYEQYF. CDR3 nucleotides: TGTGCCAGCTCCCAGGGGGGGGGCAGCAGTACCTACGAGCAGTACTTC.

This clonotype has more than one count but fewer than ten. CDR3 nucleotide sequence: TGTGCCAGCAGCGCCAGAAAACTCGAGCAGTACTTC. Protein product: CASSARKLEQYF. This chain connects TRBV7-2 to TRBJ2-7; D is uncertain. The CDR3 is 12 residues long. CDR1 SGHTA and CDR2 FQGNSA come from the germline V gene. Trimming left V 5 bases short and J 6 bases short, with 11 bases between.

This clonotype was seen only a few times. The rearrangement links TRBV2 to TRBJ2-3; 8 nucleotides agree with TRBD2. This CDR3 contains 15 residues. V lost 4 bases, J lost 2 bases, and 5 bases stayed unmatched. The germline V gene has CDR1 SNHLY and CDR2 FYNNEI. The CDR3 bases are TGTGCCAGCAGTGGGCGGGGGGCCCTCACAGATACGCAGTATTTT. This translates into CASSGRGALTDTQYF.

Only a few counts were recorded for this clonotype. The chain combines TRBV7-9 with TRBJ1-1; D might be TRBD1 (5 bases). V gave up 1 base and J gave up 0 bases, with 9 bases separating them. The germline CDR1 and CDR2 sequences are SEHNR and FQNEAQ (reference sequence). This CDR3 is built from 15 residues. For the CDR3, the DNA is TGTGCCAGCAGCTTAGACTCAGGGCTGAACACTGAAGCTTTCTTT. Its protein product is CASSLDSGLNTEAFF.

This clonotype has more than one count but fewer than ten. The chain couples TRBV10-3 to TRBJ2-5, with 11 bases fitting TRBD1. Germline trimming cut 3 bases from V and 4 bases from J; bases unmatched to any gene: 13. The V gene's germline CDR1 is ENHRY and CDR2 SYGVKD. CDR3 size: 18 residues. The CDR3 nucleotides read TGTGCCATCAGTGACTCGGGACAGGGGGTCCTAGGCTCAGAGACCCAGTACTTC. It translates to CAISDSGQGVLGSETQYF.